Listed below are T cell receptor beta chains from one sample, sequenced in a study of cytomegalovirus exposure and HLA in healthy donors. Here immunoSEQ multiplex PCR was the method, and the copy in TCRdb shows in-frame clones only, minus some. The sample has some 60,000 clones, roughly 96% seen once; the top ten hold about 0.96%. Specimen: PBMCs. The source is a man aged 18 to 30 in good health and CMV-seronegative. The CDR3 runs from the conserved cysteine through the conserved F or W. A D gene is named only where the DNA matches it firmly. Clone size appears in some rows only: once, few, many, or a class for an expanded clone.

TRBJ2-1	TRBD1	TRBV5-4	NA	TGTGCCAGCAGCCGGGACAGGAGCTCCTACAATGAGCAGTTCTTC	CASSRDRSSYNEQFF
TRBJ1-1	NA	TRBV6-1	NA	TGTGCCAGCAGTGAAGGGCGGGCGGGAATGAACACTGAAGCTTTCTTT	CASSEGRAGMNTEAFF
TRBJ2-1	TRBD1	TRBV10-3	NA	TGTGCCATCAGTGGGACAGGGCGGAATGAGCAGTTCTTC	CAISGTGRNEQFF
TRBJ2-5	NA	TRBV7-6	NA	TGTGCCAGCAGTCGGGACAACCAAGAGACCCAGTACTTC	CASSRDNQETQYF
TRBJ2-5	NA	TRBV30	NA	TGTGCCTGGACTCGATTGGGGGCTAGCGGACAAGAGACCCAGTACTTC	CAWTRLGASGQETQYF
TRBJ2-1	TRBD2	TRBV13	NA	TGTGCCAGCAGCCCAAGACTAGCGGGAGTGGGATCCTACAATGAGCAGTTCTTC	CASSPRLAGVGSYNEQFF
TRBJ2-6	NA	TRBV7-9	once	TGTGCCAGCAGCTTAGTAAACTCTGGGGCCAACGTCCTGACTTTC	CASSLVNSGANVLTF
TRBJ2-1	TRBD2	TRBV9	NA	TGTGCCAGCAGCGTGGGACAGGGGAGACTAGCGGGAGTCTACAATGAGCAGTTCTTC	CASSVGQGRLAGVYNEQFF
TRBJ2-7	NA	TRBV6-1	NA	TGTGCCAGCAGTGAATTGGCAGGGGTCGAGCAGTACTTC	CASSELAGVEQYF
TRBJ2-7	NA	TRBV2	NA	TGTGCCAGCAGCGCAAGGGGGGGAGCCGAGCAGTACTTC	CASSARGGAEQYF
TRBJ1-5	NA	TRBV30	NA	TGTGCCTGGAGTGTGTGGAACAGGGCAGTGGTTGATCAGCCCCAGCATTTT	CAWSVWNRAVVDQPQHF
TRBJ2-5	TRBD1	TRBV5-1	NA	TGCGCCAGCAGCTTGACAGGGGCGGGAGAGACCCAGTACTTC	CASSLTGAGETQYF
TRBJ2-7	TRBD2	TRBV29-1	NA	TGCAGCGTCGATCTTAGCGGGAAGGACTCCTACGAGCAGTACTTC	CSVDLSGKDSYEQYF
TRBJ1-2	NA	TRBV28	once	TGTGCCAGCAGTCGAGGGTTGTCCGGCTACACCTTC	CASSRGLSGYTF
TRBJ2-7	TRBD2	TRBV9	NA	TGTGCCAGCAGCGTAGGGGGGGGGTCAATCCCCTACGAGCAGTACTTC	CASSVGGGSIPYEQYF
TRBJ2-7	NA	TRBV6-5	NA	TGTGCCAGCAGACCCAGTCGGCGGGAATCTTACGAGCAGTACTTC	CASRPSRRESYEQYF
TRBJ2-5	NA	TRBV27	NA	TGTGCCAGCAGTTGGAGGCTGCGGGAGACCCAGTACTTC	CASSWRLRETQYF
TRBJ2-7	NA	TRBV7-2	NA	TGTGCCAGCAGCTTAGACAGGCGCGAGCAGTACTTC	CASSLDRREQYF
TRBJ2-7	TRBD1	TRBV28	NA	TGTGCCAGCAGTTTCGGACAGGGGGTCTACGAGCAGTACTTC	CASSFGQGVYEQYF
TRBJ2-7	NA	TRBV7-6	NA	TGTGCCAGCAGCCCCGGGACAAGCTCCAACGAGCAGTACTTC	CASSPGTSSNEQYF
TRBJ2-7	NA	TRBV6-5	NA	TGTGCCAGCAGCACCGTGGGAGGGGGGAGGGAGCAGTACTTC	CASSTVGGGREQYF
TRBJ2-2	TRBD1	TRBV11-2	NA	TGTGCCAGCAGCCAACTCACTTCACGACAGGGGGCCACCGGGGAGCTGTTTTTT	CASSQLTSRQGATGELFF